A selection of T cell receptor beta chains follows, all from one sample in a study of T cells after yellow fever vaccination. TCRdb reprocessed the 5' RACE reads with MiXCR, giving one entry per CDR3 protein. The sample holds fewer than 500,000 distinct CDR3 sequences, 15% to 20% seen once. Here the sequenced sample was PBMCs, taken before the yellow fever booster vaccination. The receptors were sampled from a man aged 18 to 35 who received the YFV17D yellow fever vaccine. CDR3s include the opening cysteine and the closing phenylalanine or tryptophan. D genes are given only for firm matches. Rows may omit the clone size; those that give it use once, few, many or a size class.

V gene	J gene	D gene	clone size	CDR3 protein	CDR3 DNA
TRBV7-9	TRBJ2-3	TRBD1	few	CASSQGAATDTQYF	TGTGCCAGCAGCCAGGGGGCGGCCACAGATACGCAGTATTTT
TRBV27	TRBJ2-5	-	many	CASRKATSITETQYF	TGTGCCAGCAGGAAGGCCACTAGCATCACAGAGACCCAGTACTTC
TRBV9	TRBJ2-4	-	few	CASSQGGGLAKNIQYF	TGTGCCAGCAGCCAGGGGGGAGGGTTGGCCAAAAACATTCAGTACTTC
TRBV18	TRBJ1-1	-	few	CASSPGAGEAFF	TGTGCCAGCTCACCCGGGGCTGGGGAAGCTTTCTTT
TRBV18	TRBJ1-1	-	-	CASSPPPRLGNTEAFF	TGTGCCAGCTCACCACCGCCGAGACTTGGGAACACTGAAGCTTTCTTT
TRBV7-9	TRBJ2-5	-	-	CASSQIPGPPYF	TGTGCCAGCAGCCAGATTCCGGGACCTCCGTACTTC
TRBV20-1	TRBJ2-7	-	-	CSAQDRNSYEQYF	TGCAGTGCCCAGGACCGAAACTCCTACGAGCAGTACTTC
TRBV2	TRBJ1-1	-	-	CASMVQMNTEAFF	TGTGCCAGCATGGTACAGATGAACACTGAAGCTTTCTTT
TRBV6-2/TRBV6-3	TRBJ2-7	TRBD2	many	CASSSLTSGGISYEQYF	TGTGCCAGCAGTTCCCTCACTAGCGGGGGGATTTCCTACGAGCAGTACTTC
TRBV12-3/TRBV12-4	TRBJ1-2	-	many	CASSFGGFGYTF	TGTGCCAGCAGTTTCGGTGGCTTTGGCTACACCTTC
TRBV4-2	TRBJ1-2	-	-	CASSQEKGRGYGYTF	TGTGCCAGCAGCCAAGAGAAGGGGAGAGGATATGGCTACACCTTC
TRBV5-1	TRBJ2-2	-	few	CASSLAGWGGTGELFF	TGCGCCAGCAGCTTGGCCGGCTGGGGCGGCACCGGGGAGCTGTTTTTT
TRBV3-1	TRBJ1-1	TRBD1	-	CASSQWDSYRAFF	TGTGCCAGCAGCCAATGGGACAGTTATCGGGCTTTCTTT
TRBV6-4	TRBJ1-1	TRBD1	few	CASRRDRDGPEAFF	TGTGCCAGCAGGAGGGACAGGGATGGTCCTGAAGCTTTCTTT
TRBV20-1	TRBJ2-3	TRBD1	-	CSAKQGKNTQYF	TGCAGTGCTAAACAGGGGAAGAATACGCAGTATTTT
TRBV7-3	TRBJ2-1	-	few	CASSLGSDNEQFF	TGTGCCAGCAGCTTAGGCTCGGACAATGAGCAGTTCTTC
TRBV7-2	TRBJ2-5	-	-	CASSYPWDRFQETQYF	TGTGCCAGCAGCTACCCATGGGACCGATTCCAAGAGACCCAGTACTTC
TRBV20-1	TRBJ2-3	-	few	CSASGGTAGTDTQYF	TGCAGTGCTAGTGGCGGGACAGCGGGCACAGATACGCAGTATTTT
TRBV6-5	TRBJ1-5	TRBD1	-	CASKDLGTGGHQPQHF	TGTGCCAGCAAAGACCTGGGGACAGGGGGCCATCAGCCCCAGCATTTT
TRBV6-5	TRBJ2-3	-	-	CASSYSRATRQYF	TGTGCCAGCAGTTACTCGAGGGCCACAAGGCAGTATTTT
TRBV12-3/TRBV12-4	TRBJ2-7	-	-	CASSLASEGTDEQYF	TGTGCCAGCAGTTTAGCGTCGGAGGGAACCGACGAGCAGTACTTC
TRBV11-2	TRBJ1-6	TRBD1	few	CASSLGDRGNSPLHF	TGTGCCAGCAGCTTAGGGGACAGGGGGAATTCACCCCTCCACTTT
TRBV9	TRBJ1-6	-	-	CASSVDTRAGKSPLHF	TGTGCCAGCAGCGTAGACACGAGGGCAGGGAAATCACCCCTCCACTTT
TRBV4-2	TRBJ1-1	-	few	CASSQGRERGEAFF	TGTGCCAGCAGCCAAGGCAGGGAGAGGGGTGAAGCTTTCTTT
TRBV20-1	TRBJ2-4	-	-	CSAKVINIQYF	TGCAGTGCCAAGGTCATCAACATTCAGTACTTC
TRBV4-2	TRBJ1-1	-	-	CASSQDRVSQSGTEAFF	TGTGCCAGCAGCCAAGATCGAGTTAGCCAGTCAGGGACTGAAGCTTTCTTT
TRBV11-2	TRBJ1-1	-	few	CASSLWGGSTEAFF	TGTGCCAGCAGCCTGTGGGGCGGTAGCACTGAAGCTTTCTTT
TRBV7-8	TRBJ2-2	-	few	CASSLGQLAWSGTGELFF	TGTGCCAGCAGCTTAGGTCAACTGGCGTGGAGTGGTACCGGGGAGCTGTTTTTT
TRBV10-3	TRBJ2-3	TRBD2	few	CAICASGATDTQYF	TGTGCCATCTGCGCTAGCGGGGCCACAGATACGCAGTATTTT
TRBV5-1	TRBJ2-3	-	-	CASSIRGQGSTDTQYF	TGCGCCAGCAGCATTAGGGGCCAGGGGAGCACAGATACGCAGTATTTT
TRBV29-1	TRBJ1-1	-	-	CSVGGAFF	TGCAGCGTGGGGGGAGCTTTCTTT
TRBV10-2	TRBJ1-1	-	many	CASSELGMNTEAFF	TGCGCCAGCAGTGAGTTAGGAATGAACACTGAAGCTTTCTTT
TRBV7-2	TRBJ1-2	TRBD1	-	CASSLAGQGAPNYGYTF	TGTGCCAGCAGCTTAGCGGGGCAGGGGGCTCCTAACTATGGCTACACCTTC
TRBV4-3	TRBJ1-6	-	few	CASSLSWTGTNSPLHF	TGCGCCAGCAGCCTATCATGGACCGGTACGAATTCACCCCTCCACTTT
TRBV7-2	TRBJ1-6	TRBD1	few	CASSPPGTGNNSPLHF	TGTGCCAGCAGCCCTCCCGGGACAGGGAATAATTCACCCCTCCACTTT